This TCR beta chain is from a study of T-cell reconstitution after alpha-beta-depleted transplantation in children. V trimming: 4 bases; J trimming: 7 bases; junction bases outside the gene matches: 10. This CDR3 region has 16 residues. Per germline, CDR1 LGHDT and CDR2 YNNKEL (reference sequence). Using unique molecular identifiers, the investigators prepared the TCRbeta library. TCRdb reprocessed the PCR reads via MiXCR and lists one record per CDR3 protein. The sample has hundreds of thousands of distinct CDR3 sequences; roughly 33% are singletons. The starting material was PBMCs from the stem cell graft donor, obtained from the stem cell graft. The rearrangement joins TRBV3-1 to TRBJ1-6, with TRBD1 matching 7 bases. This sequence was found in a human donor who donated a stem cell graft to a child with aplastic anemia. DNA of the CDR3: TGTGCCAGCAGCCCGAATCCGGGACAGAGAAATTCACCCCTCCACTTT. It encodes CASSPNPGQRNSPLHF.